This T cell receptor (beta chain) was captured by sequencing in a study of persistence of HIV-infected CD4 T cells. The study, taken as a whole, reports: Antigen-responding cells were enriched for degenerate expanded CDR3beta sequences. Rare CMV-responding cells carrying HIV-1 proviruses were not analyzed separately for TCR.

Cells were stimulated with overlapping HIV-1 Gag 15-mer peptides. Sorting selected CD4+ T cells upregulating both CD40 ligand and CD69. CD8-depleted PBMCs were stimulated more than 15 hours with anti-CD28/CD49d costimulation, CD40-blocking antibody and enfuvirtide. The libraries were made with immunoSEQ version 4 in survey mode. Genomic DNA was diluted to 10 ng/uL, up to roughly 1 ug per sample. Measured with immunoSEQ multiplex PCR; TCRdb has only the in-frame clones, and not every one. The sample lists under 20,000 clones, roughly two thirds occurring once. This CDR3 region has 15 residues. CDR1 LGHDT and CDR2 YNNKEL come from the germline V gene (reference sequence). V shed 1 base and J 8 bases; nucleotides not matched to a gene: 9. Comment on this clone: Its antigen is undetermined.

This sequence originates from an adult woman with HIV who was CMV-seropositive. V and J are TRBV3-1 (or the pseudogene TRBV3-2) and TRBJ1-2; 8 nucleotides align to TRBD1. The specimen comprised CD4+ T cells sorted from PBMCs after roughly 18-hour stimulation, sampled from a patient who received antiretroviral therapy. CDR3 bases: TGTGCCAGCAGCCAAGGCGCAGGACAGGGTTTCGGCTACACCTTC. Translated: CASSQGAGQGFGYTF.